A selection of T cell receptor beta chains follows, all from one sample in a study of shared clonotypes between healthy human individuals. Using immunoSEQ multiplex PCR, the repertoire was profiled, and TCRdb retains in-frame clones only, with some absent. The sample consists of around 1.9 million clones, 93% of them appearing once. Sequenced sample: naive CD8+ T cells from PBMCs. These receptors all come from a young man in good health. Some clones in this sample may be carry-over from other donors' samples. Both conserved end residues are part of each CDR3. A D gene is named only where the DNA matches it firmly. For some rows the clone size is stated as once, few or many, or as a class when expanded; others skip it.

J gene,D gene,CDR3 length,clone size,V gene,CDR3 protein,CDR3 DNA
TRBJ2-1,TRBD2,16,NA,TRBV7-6,CASSFRIGGSHNEQFF,TGTGCCAGCAGTTTTAGGATTGGCGGGAGCCACAATGAGCAGTTCTTC
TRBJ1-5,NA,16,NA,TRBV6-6,CASSYSAEGPNQPQHF,TGTGCCAGCAGTTACTCGGCCGAGGGACCCAATCAGCCCCAGCATTTT
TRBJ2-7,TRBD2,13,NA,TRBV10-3,CAITSGGFYEQYF,TGTGCCATTACTAGCGGGGGATTTTACGAGCAGTACTTC
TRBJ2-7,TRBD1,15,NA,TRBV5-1,CASSLRQGVAYEQYF,TGCGCCAGCAGCTTGCGACAGGGGGTTGCCTACGAGCAGTACTTC
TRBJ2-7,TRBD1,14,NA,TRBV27,CASSFTGGSYEQYF,TGTGCCAGCAGTTTCACAGGGGGTTCCTACGAGCAGTACTTC
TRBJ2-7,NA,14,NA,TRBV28,CASSLYGGGVEQYF,TGTGCCAGCAGTTTATACGGCGGCGGGGTTGAGCAGTACTTC
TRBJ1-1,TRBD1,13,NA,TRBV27,CASSTPGQKEAFF,TGTGCCAGCAGTACTCCGGGACAGAAAGAAGCTTTCTTT
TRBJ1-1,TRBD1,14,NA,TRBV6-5,CASSYSTGHTEAFF,TGTGCCAGCAGTTACTCGACAGGGCACACTGAAGCTTTCTTT
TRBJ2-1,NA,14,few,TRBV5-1,CASSFTGLLNEQFF,TGCGCCAGCAGCTTTACAGGGCTACTCAATGAGCAGTTCTTC
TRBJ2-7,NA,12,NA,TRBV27,CASSYPRMEQYF,TGTGCCAGCAGTTACCCCCGGATGGAGCAGTACTTC
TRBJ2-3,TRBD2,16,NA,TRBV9,CASSITSGRATDTQYF,TGTGCCAGCAGCATCACTAGCGGGAGGGCAACAGATACGCAGTATTTT
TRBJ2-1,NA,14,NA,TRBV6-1,CASSEFLAALEQFF,TGTGCCAGCAGTGAATTTCTAGCCGCGTTGGAGCAGTTCTTC
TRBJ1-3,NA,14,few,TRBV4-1,CASSHLGQPNTIYF,TGCGCCAGCAGCCATCTCGGACAGCCAAACACCATATATTTT
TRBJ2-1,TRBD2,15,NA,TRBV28,CASRPLAGAYNEQFF,TGTGCCAGCAGACCCCTAGCGGGAGCCTACAATGAGCAGTTCTTC
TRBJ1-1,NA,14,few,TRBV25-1,CASSESGRGTEAFF,TGTGCCAGCAGTGAATCAGGGCGAGGGACTGAAGCTTTCTTT
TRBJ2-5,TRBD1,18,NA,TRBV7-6,CASSLVPPGRGLGETQYF,TGTGCCAGCAGCTTAGTGCCCCCTGGCAGGGGGCTCGGAGAGACCCAGTACTTC
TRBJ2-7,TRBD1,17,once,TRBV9,CASSVATMGTGLDEQYF,TGTGCCAGCAGCGTAGCTACGATGGGGACAGGGCTCGACGAGCAGTACTTC
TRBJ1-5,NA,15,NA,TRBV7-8,CASSSRDSRHQPQHF,TGTGCCAGCAGCTCCCGGGACTCCCGGCATCAGCCCCAGCATTTT
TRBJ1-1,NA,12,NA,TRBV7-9,CASSSMTLEAFF,TGTGCCAGCAGCTCTATGACCCTAGAAGCTTTCTTT
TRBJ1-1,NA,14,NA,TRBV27,CASSGGGPDTEAFF,TGTGCCAGCAGTGGGGGGGGGCCCGACACTGAAGCTTTCTTT
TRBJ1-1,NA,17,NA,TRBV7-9,CASSLRSGGRLNTEAFF,TGTGCCAGCAGCTTAAGATCCGGGGGCCGTTTGAACACTGAAGCTTTCTTT
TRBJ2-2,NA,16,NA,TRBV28,CASSLVGGGNTGELFF,TGTGCCAGCAGTTTAGTTGGGGGCGGGAACACCGGGGAGCTGTTTTTT
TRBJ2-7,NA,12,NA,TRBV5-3,CARMDSSYEQYF,TGTGCCAGAATGGACAGCTCCTACGAGCAGTACTTC
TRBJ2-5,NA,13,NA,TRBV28,CASSLLGQETQYF,TGTGCCAGCAGTTTACTGGGCCAAGAGACCCAGTACTTC